These 16 T cell receptor delta chains share one sample of origin, sequenced in a study of γδ T cells in repeated Plasmodium falciparum infection. TCRdb reran clone calling via CATT on the multiplex PCR reads. Of 70,000 to 95,000 delta-chain clones listed, more than 1.4% were seen once; the top ten hold 7% to 9.5%. Gammadelta T cells were flow-sorted from PBMC into Vgamma9/Vdelta2+ and Vdelta2-negative populations for bulk analysis. The sample taken for sequencing was gamma-delta T cells from blood. The source is a pool of human donors (malaria-infected and uninfected, not separated).

About this clone: The protein TCRdb lists belongs to a much larger clone and differs from this DNA's translation at residue 5, which points to a read error; the protein shown is made from the DNA. The CDR3 DNA follows: TGTGCCTGTGACGCACCACTGAGGAATAGCTCCTGGGACACCCGACAGATGTTTTTC. Its translation is CACDAPLRNSSWDTRQMFF. The rearrangement links TRDV2 to TRDJ3, with a possible D match to TRDD1 (5 bases). Here the J gene was assigned by germline matching of the DNA, as TCRdb has none. Per the germline V gene, CDR1 is GEAIGNYY and CDR2 is EKD. CDR3 length equals 19 residues. The ends were cut back, 3 bases at V and 0 bases at J, with 17 bases in the middle.

In its sample, this clone was seen many times. This chain links TRDV1 with TRDJ1, with TRDD2 matching over 7 bases. The V gene's germline CDR1 is TSWWSYY and CDR2 QGS. The CDR3 has 26 residues. V gave up 4 bases and J gave up 1 base; unmatched junction bases: 39. CDR3 protein: CALGALGPPYTFPTAGGWAGTDKLIF. The CDR3 nucleotides read TGTGCTCTTGGGGCCCTAGGGCCCCCCTACACTTTTCCTACGGCTGGTGGATGGGCGGGCACCGATAAACTCATCTTT.

This clone has ten or more counts. TCRdb shows a much larger clone's protein in place of this DNA's translation, and the two differ at residue 13, likely through a read error; the protein shown is translated from the DNA. The chain uses TRDV3 and TRDJ1; 7 bases line up with TRDD2. The V segment lost 2 bases and the J segment 3 bases; nucleotides outside the gene matches: 21. The CDR3 totals 18 residues. Per the germline V gene, CDR1 is TVYSNPD and CDR2 is GDNSRS (reference sequence). The CDR3 DNA sequence: TGTGCCTTTTGGCCACGTTTCCTACGATGGTGGGGAGCCGATAAACTCATCTTT. Amino acids: CAFWPRFLRWWGADKLIF.

With respect to this clone: This DNA translates differently at residue 5 from the TCRdb protein, which is that of a much larger clone; a read error is likely, and the protein shown is the DNA's own translation. The CDR3 nucleotides read TGTGCTCTTGGGCCACCTCCGGCGGGATTGTTTACCGATAAACTCATCTTT. Amino acids: CALGPPPAGLFTDKLIF. The chain carries TRDV1 and TRDJ1, with D possibly being TRDD3 (5 bases). The J gene was missing in TCRdb and was found by matching the end of the DNA to germline. V lost 5 bases to trimming and J lost 2 bases, with 21 bases between them. The CDR3 loop spans 17 amino acids. Germline V CDR1 and CDR2: TSWWSYY, QGS.

This clone was observed many times. For the V gene the call is TRDV1; the J gene has no call; whether TRDD3, the table's D call, matches the DNA was not checked. CDR3 length equals 21 residues. In germline, CDR1 is TSWWSYY, CDR2 QGS. CDR3 nucleotide sequence: TGTGCTCTTGGGACCCTTACCCTGAGGGATACCACTTCCAACGCTTTTATGACGCTCTTCTTT. As protein: CALGTLTLRDTTSNAFMTLFF.

This clone has just a few counts. The protein given by TCRdb reflects a much larger clone and differs at residue 16 from this DNA's translation, likely from a read error; the protein shown is the DNA's translation. V is TRDV1 and J is TRDJ1, with 13 nucleotides matching TRDD3. No J segment appears in TCRdb, so it was assigned here by matching the sequence to germline. The germline CDR1 and CDR2 sequences are TSWWSYY and QGS. Losses at the gene ends were 2 bases for V and 0 bases for J; bases not matched to a gene: 21. CDR3 length: 23 residues. CDR3 DNA: TGTGCTCTTGGGGAATTAGCGGGTACTGGGGGATACGCGCGGGGCTTCTACACCGATAAACTCATCTTT. This gives the protein CALGELAGTGGYARGFYTDKLIF.

This rearrangement joins TRDV1 to TRDJ1; 8 positions agree with TRDD3. TCRdb carries no J gene annotation; the J gene was assigned here by matching the DNA with germline. Germline-derived CDR1 and CDR2 are TSWWSYY and QGS. This CDR3 contains 22 residues. Trimming took 0 bases from V and 0 from J; bases not matched to a gene: 21. CDR3: CALGELPAFASPLGVYTDKLIF. CDR3 coding DNA: TGTGCTCTTGGGGAACTACCAGCCTTTGCTTCCCCACTGGGGGTCTACACCGATAAACTCATCTTT.

This clone was observed a handful of times. This DNA's translation and the protein TCRdb lists, from a much larger clone, do not match at residue 9, likely due to a read error; the protein shown is translated from the DNA. V usage is TRDV1 and J usage is TRDJ1; D is perhaps TRDD2 (5 bases). Trimming cost V 6 bases and J 9 bases, with 17 bases left between them. Germline CDR1 and CDR2: TSWWSYY and QGS. The CDR3 is 13 residues long. CDR3 in DNA: TGTGCTCTTGGCGAATTCCTCTACGTTGAACTCATCTTT. It codes for CALGEFLYVELIF.

For this clone: The protein given by TCRdb reflects a much larger clone and differs at residue 13 from this DNA's translation, likely from a read error; the protein shown is the DNA's translation. V gene TRDV2 combines with J gene TRDJ1, with D uncertain. This CDR3 region has 15 residues. CDR1 and CDR2 (germline): GEAIGNYY, EKD. The CDR3 sequence is CACDTVVPDTDKRIF. CDR3 in DNA: TGTGCCTGTGACACCGTGGTACCCGACACCGATAAACGCATCTTT.

Turning to this clone: One base away lies a much larger clone, so this may be a sequencing read error. The same CDR3 also results from other DNA sequences found in this sample. The chain carries TRDV1 and TRDJ1; 10 bases map to TRDD3. The trim removed 5 bases at V and 2 bases at J, leaving 5 bases unmatched. In germline, CDR1 is TSWWSYY, CDR2 QGS. The CDR3 is 15 amino acids. CDR3 protein: CALGLGDKETDKLIF. In DNA form, the CDR3 reads TGTGCTCTTGGGCTGGGGGATAAGGAGACCGATAAACTCATCTTT.

About this clone itself: TCRdb shows a much larger clone's protein in place of this DNA's translation, and the two differ at residue 18, likely through a read error; the protein shown is translated from the DNA. The J gene is TRDJ1, the V gene TRDV1; 10 bases are a match to TRDD3. TCRdb carries no J gene annotation; the J gene was assigned here by matching the DNA with germline. CDR1 TSWWSYY and CDR2 QGS come from the germline V gene. This CDR3 contains 23 residues. Trimming at V came to 0 bases and at J to 4 bases, leaving 26 bases not matched to a gene. CDR3 nucleotide sequence: TGTGCTCTTGGGGAACTTGAGTACTGGGGGATCTATAAGGGTCCTCCTGGCAGCGATAAACTCATCTTT. This codes for CALGELEYWGIYKGPPGSDKLIF.

This clone was seen a few times. It differs at one base from a far larger clone, so likely a read error. This chain connects TRDV1 to TRDJ3; 12 nucleotides agree with TRDD3. The J gene, not given by TCRdb, was assigned here from a germline match of the nucleotide sequence. Per germline, CDR1 TSWWSYY and CDR2 QGS. The CDR3 runs 23 residues. The CDR3 loop is CALGEGLPTNWGIPDWDTRQMFF. DNA of the CDR3: TGTGCCCTTGGGGAGGGCCTTCCTACTAACTGGGGGATACCGGACTGGGACACCCGACAGATGTTTTTC.

This clone has just a few counts. A far larger clone is one base from this, pointing to a likely read error. Other DNA sequences in the sample encode the same CDR3. The chain has TRDV1 and TRDJ1; D gene uncertain. TCRdb gives no J gene; it was assigned here by matching the DNA to germline. The V end lost 5 bases, the J end lost 6 bases, and 16 bases lay between the germline ends. CDR3 length: 14 residues. Germline V gene sequence: CDR1 TSWWSYY, CDR2 QGS. CDR3 DNA sequence: TGTGCTCTTGGGTTTCTCCACGTCCGGTATAAACTCATCTTT. It yields the protein CALGFLHVRYKLIF.

This clone showed up many times. The TCRdb protein comes from a much larger clone and disagrees with this DNA's translation at residue 4, likely due to a read error; the protein given here is derived from the DNA. The chain is built from TRDV2 and TRDJ2; 10 nucleotides line up with TRDD3. The germline CDR1 and CDR2 sequences are GEAIGNYY and EKD. The CDR3 has 15 residues. The CDR3 DNA is TGTGCCTGTGGCACCGTACTGGGGGATACAGCACAACTCTTCTTT. This codes for CACGTVLGDTAQLFF.

Comment on this clone: This is likely an artifact of a read error, given a far larger clone one base away. J gene calling gave no result, while the V gene is TRDV1; TRDD3, the table's D call, lacks a check against the DNA. Germline CDR1 is TSWWSYY and CDR2 is QGS. This CDR3 region has 18 residues. As DNA, the CDR3 is TGTGCTCTTGGGGACTCCTATTCCCCCACTGGCTACACCGATAAACTCATCTTC. Translation gives CALGDSYSPTGYTDKLIF.

Only a few counts were recorded for this clone. A read error likely explains why the TCRdb protein, taken from a much larger clone, differs from this DNA's translation at residue 13; the protein shown is translated from the DNA. V and J are TRDV1 and TRDJ1; D possibly corresponds to TRDD3 (5 bases). Per germline, CDR1 TSWWSYY and CDR2 QGS. The CDR3 length is 15 residues. DNA for the CDR3: TGCGCTCTTGGGGAACTAAAAGGGGACACCGATAAACCCATCTTT. Its protein product is CALGELKGDTDKPIF.